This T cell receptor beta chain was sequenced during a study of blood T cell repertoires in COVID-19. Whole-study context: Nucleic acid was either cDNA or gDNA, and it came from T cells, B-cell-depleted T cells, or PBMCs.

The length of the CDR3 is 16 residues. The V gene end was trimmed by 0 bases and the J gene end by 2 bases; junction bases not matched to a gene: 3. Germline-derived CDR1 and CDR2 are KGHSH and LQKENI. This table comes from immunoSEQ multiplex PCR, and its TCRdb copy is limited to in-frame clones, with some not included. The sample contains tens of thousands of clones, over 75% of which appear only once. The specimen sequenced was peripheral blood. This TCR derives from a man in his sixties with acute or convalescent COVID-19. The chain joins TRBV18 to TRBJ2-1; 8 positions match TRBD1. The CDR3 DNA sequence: TGTGCCAGCTCACCACCGCGGACAGGGCCCTACAATGAGCAGTTCTTC. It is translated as CASSPPRTGPYNEQFF. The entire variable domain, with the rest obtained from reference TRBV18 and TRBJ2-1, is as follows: NAGVMQNPRHLVRRRGQEARLRCSPMKGHSHVYWYRQLPEEGLKFMVYLQKENIIDESGMPKERFSAEFPKEGPSILRIQQVVRGDSAAYFCASSPPRTGPYNEQFFGPGTRLTVL.